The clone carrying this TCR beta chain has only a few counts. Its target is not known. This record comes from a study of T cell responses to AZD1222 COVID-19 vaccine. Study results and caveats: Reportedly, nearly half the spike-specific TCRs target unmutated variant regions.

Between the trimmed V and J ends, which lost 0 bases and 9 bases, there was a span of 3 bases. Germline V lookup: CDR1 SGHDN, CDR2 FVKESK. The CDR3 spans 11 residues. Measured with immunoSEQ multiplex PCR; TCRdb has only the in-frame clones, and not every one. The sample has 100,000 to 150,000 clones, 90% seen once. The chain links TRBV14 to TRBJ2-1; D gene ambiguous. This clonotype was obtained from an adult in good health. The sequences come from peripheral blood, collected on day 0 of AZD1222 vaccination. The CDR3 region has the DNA TGTGCCAGCAGCCAAGATAGTGAGCAGTTCTTC. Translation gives CASSQDSEQFF.